The 2 T cell receptor beta chains listed next were all sequenced from one sample in a study of T-cell memory formation after mild COVID-19. MiXCR, applied by TCRdb to the 5' RACE reads, yields one record per CDR3 protein. Here the sample spans some 180,000 distinct CDR3 sequences, under 20% being singletons. Sequencing used PBMCs or a T cell subset sorted from them (not recorded which). All receptors come from a man younger than 35 who had mild COVID-19 (a few samples of this study predate the infection). Cell type and time point are not known.

The chain is built from TRBV18 and TRBJ1-4, with TRBD1 identical over 8 bases. Losses at the gene ends were 6 bases for V and 5 bases for J; bases not matched to a gene: 8. The CDR3 contains 15 residues. The V gene's germline CDR1 is KGHSH and CDR2 LQKENI. The CDR3 loop is CASSPGQGRNEKLFF. In nucleotides, the CDR3 is TGTGCCAGCTCGCCTGGACAGGGCCGGAATGAAAAACTGTTTTTT.

V usage is TRBV7-6 and J usage is TRBJ2-1, with D unresolved. Germline CDR1 reads SGHVS; CDR2 reads FNYEAQ. V was cut by 6 bases and J by 0 bases, with 12 bases left in between. The length of the CDR3 is 15 residues. The CDR3 DNA sequence: TGTGCCAGCAGTCACCAGGAGAGCTCCTACAATGAGCAGTTCTTC. It encodes CASSHQESSYNEQFF.